These 21 T cell receptor beta chains originate from one sample sequenced in a study of shared clonotypes between healthy human individuals. TCRdb keeps only in-frame clones here, not all; method: immunoSEQ multiplex PCR. The data contain millions of clones, just over 90% of them singletons. Sequenced: naive CD4+ T cells sorted from blood. The subset was: CD45RA+ positively selected. Receptors were obtained from a man in his late teens or twenties in good health.

The genes are TRBV10-3 and TRBJ1-5; D unresolved. The CDR3 is 16 amino acids. Trimming removed 0 bases from V and 3 bases from J, with 12 bases in between. Germline V gene lookup returns CDR1 ENHRY and CDR2 SYGVKD. The CDR3 loop is CAISESAFQVNQPQHF. CDR3 DNA: TGTGCCATCAGTGAGTCAGCGTTCCAAGTCAATCAGCCCCAGCATTTT.

Note on this clone: Other DNA sequences from this sample encode an identical CDR3 as well. The rearrangement joins TRBV6-5 to TRBJ2-7; tentative D call: TRBD2 (6 bases). Looked up from germline, CDR1 is MNHEY and CDR2 is SVGAGI. CDR3 length: 13 residues. V lost 5 bases, J lost 1 base, and 9 bases lay in between. Here the CDR3 DNA reads TGTGCCAGCAGTCCCGGGAGTTCCTACGAGCAGTACTTC. Translation gives CASSPGSSYEQYF.

The rearrangement links TRBV27 to TRBJ2-3, with TRBD1 matching over 12 bases. The V gene end was trimmed by 6 bases and the J gene end by 0 bases; junction bases not matched to a gene: 7. The CDR3 contains 17 residues. Germline V gene data show CDR1 as MNHEY and CDR2 as SMNVEV (reference sequence). The CDR3 region is CASRRGTGGSSTDTQYF. The CDR3 coding sequence is TGTGCCAGCAGAAGGGGGACAGGGGGCAGTAGCACAGATACGCAGTATTTT.

The CDR3 loop is CASSLTSGGDNEQFF. The CDR3 DNA follows: TGTGCCAGCAGCTTAACTAGCGGGGGGGACAATGAGCAGTTCTTC. The chain carries TRBV7-3 and TRBJ2-1; 11 bases match TRBD2. This CDR3 is built from 15 residues. Germline CDR1 SGHTA, CDR2 FQGTGA. V shed 0 bases, J shed 5 bases, and the junction held 0 bases outside the gene matches.

This rearrangement joins TRBV30 to TRBJ2-7; 10 nucleotides line up with TRBD2. V shed 3 bases and J 3 bases; nucleotides not matched to a gene: 2. CDR3 length equals 13 residues. Germline CDR1 GTSNPN, CDR2 SVGIG (reference sequence). CDR3 in amino acids: CAWRRLAGYEQYF. In nucleotides, the CDR3 is TGTGCCTGGAGAAGACTAGCGGGCTACGAGCAGTACTTC.

This clone has a handful of counts. Other DNA sequences in this specimen translate into the identical CDR3. The genes are TRBV19 and TRBJ2-7, with 8 bases aligning to TRBD1. Looked up from germline, CDR1 is LNHDA and CDR2 is SQIVND (reference sequence). The CDR3 covers 13 residues. With V trimmed by 6 bases and J by 3 bases, 4 bases remained unmatched. The CDR3 reads CASSRDRYYEQYF. The DNA of the CDR3 is TGTGCCAGTAGCCGGGACAGGTACTACGAGCAGTACTTC.

The J gene is TRBJ2-1, the V gene TRBV4-3; D uncertain. CDR3 size: 14 residues. Germline loops: CDR1 LGHNA, CDR2 YSLEER. The V end was cut by 6 bases, the J end by 4 bases, with 13 bases between. CDR3 in amino acids: CASSRSLQYNEQFF. In nucleotides, the CDR3 is TGCGCCAGCAGTCGATCTTTACAGTACAATGAGCAGTTCTTC.

This chain links TRBV9 with TRBJ2-1; 7 positions match TRBD2. V was pared by 5 bases and J by 5 bases, with 7 bases of the junction left unmatched. This CDR3 is built from 14 residues. Looked up from germline, CDR1 is SGDLS and CDR2 is YYNGEE. The CDR3 bases are TGTGCCAGCAGTCCAGCGGGGCTCCACAATGAGCAGTTCTTC. Translated: CASSPAGLHNEQFF.

The rearrangement links TRBV30 to TRBJ1-6; 8 positions agree with TRBD1. Germline V gives CDR1 GTSNPN, CDR2 SVGIG (reference sequence). The CDR3 extends over 15 amino acids. V gave up 0 bases and J gave up 8 bases; unmatched junction bases: 6. As DNA, the CDR3 is TGTGCCTGGAGTGTACCTGGGACAGGATATTCACCCCTCCACTTT. Residues: CAWSVPGTGYSPLHF.

The chain uses TRBV14 and TRBJ1-6, with D maybe TRBD1 (5 bases). Trimming pared 1 base from V and 10 bases from J, leaving 8 bases between. CDR1 is SGHDN, CDR2 FVKESK, per germline. This CDR3 is built from 13 residues. CDR3 sequence reads: CASSQVGRSPLHF. CDR3 in DNA: TGTGCCAGCAGCCAAGTGGGGCGGTCACCCCTCCACTTT. The full variable domain, completed using reference TRBV14 and TRBJ1-6, is EAGVTQFPSHSVIEKGQTVTLRCDPISGHDNLYWYRRVMGKEIKFLLHFVKESKQDESGMPNNRFLAERTGGTYSTLKVQPAELEDSGVYFCASSQVGRSPLHFGNGTRLTVT.

The chain combines TRBV28 with TRBJ1-2; no firm D call. The germline gives CDR1 MDHEN, CDR2 SYDVKM. This CDR3 comprises 14 residues. Trimming stripped 7 bases from V and 7 bases from J, with 19 bases between. The CDR3 loop reads CASKTDLSPRGYTF. CDR3 sequence (DNA): TGTGCCAGCAAAACAGACCTTTCTCCACGTGGCTACACCTTC.

The chain joins TRBV7-9 to TRBJ1-2; the D is unclear. Trimming took off 1 base at V and 1 base at J, with 10 bases between the two ends. From germline, CDR1 is SEHNR and CDR2 FQNEAQ (reference sequence). The CDR3 covers 15 residues. CDR3 DNA: TGTGCCAGCAGCTTAGGCCAGGAGGGTAACTATGGCTACACCTTC. The encoded protein is CASSLGQEGNYGYTF.

The genes are TRBV5-5 and TRBJ2-2; D remains unclear. The CDR3 runs 15 residues. V lost 1 base and J 2 bases, leaving 9 bases between the germline ends. In germline, CDR1 is SGHKS, CDR2 YYEKEE (reference sequence). CDR3 nucleotides: TGTGCCAGCAGCTTGACGCAGACCAACACCGGGGAGCTGTTTTTT. This codes for CASSLTQTNTGELFF.

The rearrangement joins TRBV11-2 to TRBJ2-7; TRBD2 matches at 8 bases. The CDR3 runs 15 residues. After removal of 1 base from V and 2 bases from J, the junction contained 4 bases not matched to a gene. The germline V gene encodes CDR1 SGHAT and CDR2 FQNNGV. The CDR3 DNA is TGTGCCAGCAGCTTAGGAACTAGCGGAGCCTACGAGCAGTACTTC. Its protein is CASSLGTSGAYEQYF.

J is TRBJ1-1 and V is TRBV7-9, with D hard to call. The germline gives CDR1 SEHNR, CDR2 FQNEAQ (reference sequence). V shed 5 bases and J shed 0 bases, with 13 bases lying between them. The length of the CDR3 is 15 residues. The CDR3 DNA is TGTGCCAGCAGCCGAGGAGCGGGCCTGAACACTGAAGCTTTCTTT. This sequence encodes CASSRGAGLNTEAFF.

The chain uses TRBV2 and TRBJ1-5; D might be TRBD1 (5 bases). Germline lookup yields CDR1 SNHLY and CDR2 FYNNEI. V lost 11 bases and J 9 bases, leaving 17 bases between the germline ends. This CDR3 has 12 residues. The CDR3 loop reads CAGGVGNGPQHF. In nucleotides, the CDR3 is TGTGCCGGAGGGGTGGGGAATGGGCCCCAGCATTTT.

V is TRBV25-1 and J is TRBJ2-7; tentative D call: TRBD1 (6 bases). Germline V gene sequence: CDR1 MGHDK, CDR2 SYGVNS. V lost 6 bases, J lost 4 bases, and 19 bases lay in between. The CDR3 runs to 15 residues. The CDR3 nucleotides read TGTGCCAGCAGCTCGACAGGAGCCGGAGGTTACGAGCAGTACTTC. Translation gives CASSSTGAGGYEQYF.

V is TRBV30 and J is TRBJ2-7; D may be TRBD2 (5 bases). CDR1 and CDR2 (germline): GTSNPN, SVGIG (reference sequence). Trimming removed 2 bases at V and 2 bases at J, with 16 bases between. The CDR3 has 15 amino acids. This chain's CDR3 is CAWSIGGRAPYEQYF. The CDR3 DNA sequence: TGTGCCTGGAGTATCGGCGGGCGGGCCCCCTACGAGCAGTACTTC.

The chain is built from TRBV20-1 and TRBJ1-4; D gene unclear. V was trimmed by 3 bases and J by 10 bases, leaving 9 bases between them. The germline V gene has CDR1 DFQATT and CDR2 SNEGSKA (reference sequence). This CDR3 region has 11 residues. The CDR3 DNA follows: TGCAGTGCTAGGAAGAACGGAAAACTGTTTTTT. Its protein product is CSARKNGKLFF.

The chain links TRBV10-3 to TRBJ1-1, with TRBD1 matching 9 bases. The J segment lost 1 base and the V segment lost 4 bases, leaving 4 bases of the junction unmatched. From germline, CDR1 is ENHRY and CDR2 SYGVKD. The CDR3 has 15 residues. The CDR3: CAISGQGGTNTEAFF. The CDR3 DNA is TGTGCCATCAGTGGACAGGGGGGAACGAACACTGAAGCTTTCTTT.

Of note for this clone: Within the sample, other DNA sequences also encode this same CDR3. The chain combines TRBV7-6 with TRBJ2-5, with D perhaps TRBD2 (6 bases). The V gene's germline CDR1 is SGHVS and CDR2 FNYEAQ. Trimming removed 1 base from V and 5 bases from J, with 8 bases in between. CDR3 size: 13 residues. The CDR3 nucleotides are TGTGCCAGCAGCTTAGGGGGAGGTGAGACCCAGTACTTC. Amino acids: CASSLGGGETQYF.